This TCR beta chain was observed in a study of blood T cell repertoires in COVID-19. Study-level background: The samples span acute and convalescent COVID-19 from the United States, Italy and Spain. The cDNA or gDNA used as material had been derived from T cells, B-cell-depleted T cells, or PBMCs.

This clone was seen only a few times. TCRdb keeps only in-frame clones here, not all; method: immunoSEQ multiplex PCR. Seen here are around 160,000 clones, approximately 85% observed once, and the top ten hold around 10%. The clonotype was recovered from a man in his fifties or sixties with active or convalescent COVID-19. The source material was peripheral blood.

CDR3 nucleotides: TGCGCCAGCAGTCTGAACACCGGGGAGCTGTTTTTT. Its translation: CASSLNTGELFF. V and J are TRBV5-1 and TRBJ2-2; no definite D call. With 5 bases removed from V and 1 base from J, the gap between germline ends came to 3 bases. The germline V gene encodes CDR1 SGHRS and CDR2 YFSETQ. This CDR3 has 12 residues.